The TCR beta chain under discussion was sequenced for a study of OX40 agonist ivuxolimab in advanced cancers. Across the study: Patients received ivuxolimab, an intravenous treatment, every 2 weeks at 0.01 to 10 mg/kg.

Libraries were prepared by immunoSEQ multiplex PCR; TCRdb keeps only in-frame clonotypes and omits some of them. This table holds around 69,000 clones, 65% to 90% found once. Exclusion applied to patients with autoimmune disease history or systemic immunosuppression. Study-wide results and limits: On average, CD8+ T cells showed a greater number of expanded clones than CD4+.

CDR1 is LGHNT, CDR2 FRNRAP, per germline. V was pared by 9 bases and J by 8 bases, with 6 bases of the junction left unmatched. The CDR3 has 12 amino acids. Worth noting for this clone: Antigen unknown.

The origin of this receptor is an adult with an advanced solid tumor such as melanoma, head and neck, liver or kidney cancer. The chain combines TRBV12-5 with TRBJ1-5; 8 bases are shared with TRBD1. Sequenced here: CD4+ or CD8+ T cells sorted from blood, sampled in a trial of the OX40 agonist ivuxolimab. In DNA form, the CDR3 reads TGTGCTAGCCGACAGGGGCCGGAGCCCCAGCATTTT. Translating it yields CASRQGPEPQHF.